This record concerns one T cell receptor (beta chain) sequence. Donors in Cohort 3 who had recovered were those with two negative PCRs, healthcare professional clearance, or resolution of their symptoms. This sample was taken from a study of blood T cell repertoires in COVID-19. Across the study: Donors in the United States, Italy and Spain gave samples during acute or convalescent COVID-19.

Authors' data handling: Researchers report that nucleated cell counts were estimated from reference gene primer amplification. The assay was immunoSEQ multiplex PCR, and TCRdb's table has in-frame clones only and misses some. Clone size and V and J calls were adopted from that table, with D and trimming inferred from the DNA. The data hold 210,000 or so clones, with 70% to 85% observed a single time. This CDR3 comprises 11 residues. Germline V gene data show CDR1 as DFQATT and CDR2 as SNEGSKA (reference sequence). Trimming pared 3 bases from V and 14 bases from J, leaving 11 bases between. V is TRBV20-1 and J is TRBJ1-6; D unresolved. The clonotype comes from a man aged 55 to 70 who had recovered from COVID-19. Material for sequencing was PBMCs or T cells enriched from blood (not recorded which). CDR3 nucleotides: TGCAGTGCTAGCTCCCAAGAGGCCCTCCACTTT. It is translated as CSASSQEALHF.